The rows below give T cell receptor beta chains drawn from one sample of a study of graft-versus-host responses after intestinal transplantation. Profiling relied on immunoSEQ multiplex PCR, and the TCRdb table lists in-frame clones only, not all of them. The sample contains 75,000 to 90,000 clones, about 89% of which appear only once. These receptors' antigens are unknown. Specimen: unstimulated CD4+ T cells sorted from spleen or lymph node cells, collected before intestinal transplant. The source of these receptors is a human donor who received an intestinal transplant. Each CDR3 is given with its conserved first and last residue. D genes are given only for firm matches. The size field is filled for only some rows; it gives once, few, many or a size class.

cdr3_nt,cdr3_aa,j_call,cdr3_length,clone_size,v_call,d_call
TGTGCCAGCTCACTGCGGACTAGCGGGAGGTCGGAGACCCAGTACTTC,CASSLRTSGRSETQYF,TRBJ2-5,16,NA,TRBV18,TRBD2
TGTGCCAGCTCACCACCGACAGGGGATAGCACCGGGGAGCTGTTTTTT,CASSPPTGDSTGELFF,TRBJ2-2,16,NA,TRBV18,TRBD1
TGTGCCAGCAGCGTAGGGGCTAGCGGGATAAATGAGCAGTTCTTC,CASSVGASGINEQFF,TRBJ2-1,15,NA,TRBV7-3,TRBD2
TGCGCCAGCAGCCACGGGGGGCCATATGGCTACACCTTC,CASSHGGPYGYTF,TRBJ1-2,13,NA,TRBV5-1,NA
TGTGCCTGGAGCGCAGGCGGGACGCCCCATAGCAATCAGCCCCAGCATTTT,CAWSAGGTPHSNQPQHF,TRBJ1-5,17,NA,TRBV30,NA
TGTGCCAGCAGCTTGTGGGGGGGTGGCACTGAAGCTTTCTTT,CASSLWGGGTEAFF,TRBJ1-1,14,NA,TRBV5-6,NA
TGTGCCAGTAGTACAACACGGGGAGATCAGCCCCAGCATTTT,CASSTTRGDQPQHF,TRBJ1-5,14,medium-sized,TRBV19,NA
TGTGCCAGCAGCCAATACAGGGGGCCCTACGAGCAGTACTTC,CASSQYRGPYEQYF,TRBJ2-7,14,NA,TRBV7-9,TRBD1
TGTGCCAGCCGGGACAGGGGAAGGGTCAGGTATGGCTACACCTTC,CASRDRGRVRYGYTF,TRBJ1-2,15,NA,TRBV28,TRBD1
TGTGCCAGCAGTTTAGACCCCAGGTCAGGTTTTGTAGGTCAGCCCCAGCATTTT,CASSLDPRSGFVGQPQHF,TRBJ1-5,18,NA,TRBV28,NA
TGTGCCAGCAGTTACTCGCGGGACCATCTTTCACCCCTCCACTTT,CASSYSRDHLSPLHF,TRBJ1-6,15,few,TRBV6-5,NA
TGTGCCAGCAGCTTAGGGGGGACATTTAATGAAAAACTGTTTTTT,CASSLGGTFNEKLFF,TRBJ1-4,15,NA,TRBV7-2,NA
TGTGCCAGCAGCTGGGGCAACAGGGGGCGCGGAAATTCACCCCTCCACTTT,CASSWGNRGRGNSPLHF,TRBJ1-6,17,NA,TRBV11-2,TRBD1
TGTGCCAGCAGCGTATCCTACGGCGGATCCTACGAGCAGTACTTC,CASSVSYGGSYEQYF,TRBJ2-7,15,NA,TRBV9,NA
TGTGCCAGTAGTATAGAAGCGGGGGCGATCTACGAGCAGTACTTC,CASSIEAGAIYEQYF,TRBJ2-7,15,NA,TRBV19,TRBD2
TGTGCCAGCAGTCCAGGGGGCATGAACACTGAAGCTTTCTTT,CASSPGGMNTEAFF,TRBJ1-1,14,NA,TRBV28,TRBD1
TGTGCCAGCAGTTTCAGAGGGGGAGAGCAGTACTTC,CASSFRGGEQYF,TRBJ2-7,12,NA,TRBV27,NA
TGTGCCAGCAGTTTATTGACCGGGACTGGATCCCACGAGCAGTACTTC,CASSLLTGTGSHEQYF,TRBJ2-7,16,NA,TRBV27,NA
TGCGCCAGCGCTCCAAGTCCAGGGGGAATCAATCAGCCCCAGCATTTT,CASAPSPGGINQPQHF,TRBJ1-5,16,NA,TRBV5-1,TRBD1
TGTGCCAGTCACGGGGGGACAGGGACCTACGAGCAGTACTTC,CASHGGTGTYEQYF,TRBJ2-7,14,NA,TRBV6-5,TRBD1
TGCGCCAGCAGCTTGTCTTGGACAGGGGGCACAGATACGCAGTATTTT,CASSLSWTGGTDTQYF,TRBJ2-3,16,NA,TRBV5-1,TRBD1
TGTGCCAGCTCCCCGGGACAGATGAACACTGAAGCTTTCTTT,CASSPGQMNTEAFF,TRBJ1-1,14,NA,TRBV18,TRBD1
TGTGCCAGCAGTTACTCGCAACAGGAGAAGAATGGCTACACCTTC,CASSYSQQEKNGYTF,TRBJ1-2,15,NA,TRBV6-5,NA
TGTGCCAGTAGTGAACTGCCGAGCTCCTACGAGCAGTACTTC,CASSELPSSYEQYF,TRBJ2-7,14,NA,TRBV19,NA
TGTGCCACCAGCAGAGCCCACAACATGAACACTGAAGCTTTCTTT,CATSRAHNMNTEAFF,TRBJ1-1,15,NA,TRBV15,NA
TGTGCCAGCCAGGTCGGGGTTGGCTACACCTTC,CASQVGVGYTF,TRBJ1-2,11,NA,TRBV6-1,NA
TGCGCCAGCAGCTTGATGGGGACAGGGGCCTACGAGCAGTACTTC,CASSLMGTGAYEQYF,TRBJ2-7,15,few,TRBV5-1,TRBD1
TGTGCCAGCAGTTCCGGGAGGCCCCCCTACGAGCAGTACTTC,CASSSGRPPYEQYF,TRBJ2-7,14,NA,TRBV6-5,TRBD2
TGTGCCAGCAGTTACTCCCCCCTCCCGGGCTACGAGCAGTACTTC,CASSYSPLPGYEQYF,TRBJ2-7,15,NA,TRBV6-5,NA
TGTGCCAGCAGCCAAGTACAGGGGGTCACCAATCAGCCCCAGCATTTT,CASSQVQGVTNQPQHF,TRBJ1-5,16,NA,TRBV4-2,TRBD1
TGTGCCAGCAGTTTAGCGGGGGGGCCGGGAGATACGCAGTATTTT,CASSLAGGPGDTQYF,TRBJ2-3,15,once,TRBV28,TRBD2
TGCGCCAGCAGCTCAAACACTGAAGCTTTCTTT,CASSSNTEAFF,TRBJ1-1,11,NA,TRBV5-1,NA
TGTGCCAGCAGCTCACTGACCGTGCGGGGGGACGAGCAGTACTTC,CASSSLTVRGDEQYF,TRBJ2-7,15,NA,TRBV7-9,TRBD2
TGTGCCATCACCTCGGGACTCTATGGCTACACCTTC,CAITSGLYGYTF,TRBJ1-2,12,NA,TRBV10-3,NA
TGTGCCAGCAGTGAAGCTAGCGGGGGGGCCAATGAGCAGTTCTTC,CASSEASGGANEQFF,TRBJ2-1,15,NA,TRBV6-1,TRBD2
TGCAGCGTTGGTCCCGGGGTCTATGGCTACACCTTC,CSVGPGVYGYTF,TRBJ1-2,12,once,TRBV29-1,NA
TGTGCCAGCAGCAGAAGTTCGGCCTATAATTCACCCCTCCACTTT,CASSRSSAYNSPLHF,TRBJ1-6,15,NA,TRBV14,NA
TGTGCCAGCAAACGGACAGCGCATCAGCCCCAGCATTTT,CASKRTAHQPQHF,TRBJ1-5,13,NA,TRBV6-5,NA
TGTGCCAGCAGCCCCCAGAGGGGGAACGAGCAGTACTTC,CASSPQRGNEQYF,TRBJ2-7,13,few,TRBV7-9,NA
TGTGCCAGCAGTCCCCCCACAGGTGGCAATCAGCCCCAGCATTTT,CASSPPTGGNQPQHF,TRBJ1-5,15,NA,TRBV28,NA
TGTGCCTGGAGTGGTCAAGAGGGTGGCTATGGCTACACCTTC,CAWSGQEGGYGYTF,TRBJ1-2,14,NA,TRBV30,NA
TGTGCCAGCGCCTCTAGCGGGAGCTACAATGAGCAGTTCTTC,CASASSGSYNEQFF,TRBJ2-1,14,NA,TRBV25-1,TRBD2
TGTGCCAGCAGCTTAGCCCACATCAGGGTTGGCTACACCTTC,CASSLAHIRVGYTF,TRBJ1-2,14,once,TRBV7-2,NA
TGCGCCAGCAGCTTGGAGACAGTCTCCTACGAGCAGTACTTC,CASSLETVSYEQYF,TRBJ2-7,14,NA,TRBV5-1,NA
TGCAGCGTTGAAGGGCGACTGAATGACAATGAGCAGTTCTTC,CSVEGRLNDNEQFF,TRBJ2-1,14,NA,TRBV29-1,NA
TGTGCCAGCAGTTACGCCCCTAGAAGGGGTGAAAAACTGTTTTTT,CASSYAPRRGEKLFF,TRBJ1-4,15,NA,TRBV6-5,NA
TGTGCCAGCAGCTTGGATCCTAGCTTGGAGAGACGACCCCCCTTGCGGTTCTTC,CASSLDPSLERRPPLRFF,TRBJ2-1,18,NA,TRBV5-6,NA
TGCAGTGCTACAGGGCAAACTGAAGCTTTCTTT,CSATGQTEAFF,TRBJ1-1,11,NA,TRBV20-1,NA
TGTGCCAGCAGCCACGGGAATTCACCCCTCCACTTT,CASSHGNSPLHF,TRBJ1-6,12,NA,TRBV14,NA
TGCAGCGTTTATGGGCGGGGGGGAACCTACGAGCAGTACTTC,CSVYGRGGTYEQYF,TRBJ2-7,14,NA,TRBV29-1,TRBD2
TGCGCCAGCAGCCAGCCGGACAGGGCTTTCTACAATGAGCAGTTCTTC,CASSQPDRAFYNEQFF,TRBJ2-1,16,NA,TRBV4-1,TRBD1
TGTGCCAGCAGATACACATCCGGGACAGCAAATTCACCCCTCCACTTT,CASRYTSGTANSPLHF,TRBJ1-6,16,once,TRBV6-5,TRBD1
TGTGCCAGCAGCTTAGCGACTGGAAATGAGCAGTTCTTC,CASSLATGNEQFF,TRBJ2-1,13,NA,TRBV7-9,NA
TGTGCCAGCAGCCAATATTCCAGCGGAACCTACAATGAGCAGTTCTTC,CASSQYSSGTYNEQFF,TRBJ2-1,16,NA,TRBV4-2,NA
TGTGCCAGCAGCCCCCACTACGAGCAGTACTTC,CASSPHYEQYF,TRBJ2-7,11,NA,TRBV9,NA
TGCAGCGGGAGGCCGGGAGTGTTGAACTACACCTTC,CSGRPGVLNYTF,TRBJ1-2,12,NA,TRBV29-1,NA
TGTGCCAGTAGTACCCGGACAGGGCCCGTCACTGAAGCTTTCTTT,CASSTRTGPVTEAFF,TRBJ1-1,15,NA,TRBV19,TRBD1
TGTGCCAGCAGCTATACAGGGGGCGGCTATAATTCACCCCTCCACTTT,CASSYTGGGYNSPLHF,TRBJ1-6,16,NA,TRBV5-8,TRBD1
TGTGCCAGCAGCTTTATGAACACTGAAGCTTTCTTT,CASSFMNTEAFF,TRBJ1-1,12,once,TRBV7-9,NA
TGTGCCAGCAGCTTAACCCAGAACCCATACAATGAGCAGTTCTTC,CASSLTQNPYNEQFF,TRBJ2-1,15,NA,TRBV7-6,NA